These T cell receptor beta chains were read from a single sample in a study of CD8 T cells in ankylosing spondylitis. TCRdb used MiXCR to reprocess the 5' RACE reads, holding one entry per CDR3 protein. The sample records about 31,000 distinct CDR3 sequences, about 7.2% being singletons. Sequencing was done on a sample of blood, either unsorted or a sorted T cell fraction (not recorded which). The receptors stem from a male donor with ankylosing spondylitis or in good health (not recorded which). The CDR3 runs from the conserved cysteine through the conserved F or W. The D gene is left open where the match is weak. Not every row has a clone size; where given, it reads once, few, many or a size class.

D,J,V,length,size,DNA,CDR3
.,TRBJ1-1,TRBV4-1,16,many,TGCGCCAGCAGCCAAGAAGATACGGGGGGGAACACTGAAGCTTTCTTT,CASSQEDTGGNTEAFF
.,TRBJ2-7,TRBV20-1,12,.,TGCAGTGGGGTACAGGAGCAATACGAGCAGTACTTC,CSGVQEQYEQYF
.,TRBJ1-1,TRBV5-4,15,.,TGTGCCAGCAGCTTGGGGGGTCTTGTGAACACTGAAGCTTTCTTT,CASSLGGLVNTEAFF
.,TRBJ2-6,TRBV18,16,few,TGTGCCAGCTCACCACTCCCTCCCTCTGGGGCCAACGTCCTGACTTTC,CASSPLPPSGANVLTF
TRBD1,TRBJ1-5,TRBV20-1,19,many,TGCAGTGCCCGAGAGAGGCACGGGACAGGCCGACTCGGCGATCAGCCCCAGCATTTT,CSARERHGTGRLGDQPQHF
TRBD2,TRBJ2-3,TRBV6-1,15,many,TGTGCCAGCAGTCCCACCGGGACTACCGCAGATACGCAGTATTTT,CASSPTGTTADTQYF
.,TRBJ1-6,TRBV5-5,15,many,TGTGCCAGCAGCTTGGCCGGGACGGCTCATTCACCCCTCCACTTT,CASSLAGTAHSPLHF
.,TRBJ1-5,TRBV20-1,14,many,TGCAGTGCTAGTAGAGAGGTAGGGTGGCAGCCCCAGCATTTT,CSASREVGWQPQHF
.,TRBJ2-7,TRBV23-1,11,.,TGCGCCAGCACCCTGGTTGAGCGACAGTACTTC,CASTLVERQYF
TRBD2,TRBJ2-3,TRBV2,14,many,TGTGCCGGCACTAGCGGGAGAGTGGCAGATACGCAGTATTTT,CAGTSGRVADTQYF
.,TRBJ1-2,TRBV4-2,15,many,TGTGCCAGCAGCCAAGAACCCCCCACATTCTATGGCTACACCTTC,CASSQEPPTFYGYTF
TRBD2,TRBJ2-7,TRBV6-2/TRBV6-3,13,many,TGTGCCAGCAGTATCGGGACTACCTCCGAGCAGTACTTC,CASSIGTTSEQYF
TRBD2,TRBJ2-2,TRBV3-1,17,many,TGTGCCAGCAGCCCAGGTCCCCTAGCGGGAAACACCGGGGAGCTGTTTTTT,CASSPGPLAGNTGELFF
TRBD1,TRBJ2-2,TRBV5-1,15,many,TGCGCCAGCAGCAGGACAGGCGCGAACACCGGGGAGCTGTTTTTT,CASSRTGANTGELFF
.,TRBJ2-7,TRBV19,15,.,TGTGCCAGTAGCATTTTCGCCCGCAGCCAGGGTGAGCAGTACTTC,CASSIFARSQGEQYF
.,TRBJ2-7,TRBV3-1,13,many,TGTGCCAGCAGCCAAGATACAGTCTACGAGCAGTACTTC,CASSQDTVYEQYF
.,TRBJ2-2,TRBV12-3/TRBV12-4,14,many,TGTGCCAGCAGTTTTAATCTCAACACCGGGGAGCTGTTTTTT,CASSFNLNTGELFF
.,TRBJ2-1,TRBV7-2,15,.,TGTGCCAGCAGCTTGGGACCAAGCTCCTACAATGAGCAGTTCTTC,CASSLGPSSYNEQFF
TRBD1,TRBJ2-3,TRBV14,16,many,TGTGCCAGCAGCCCAAGGACAGGCTGGAGCACAGATACGCAGTATTTT,CASSPRTGWSTDTQYF
TRBD2,TRBJ2-1,TRBV25-1,17,few,TGTGCCAGCAGTTCCTCCCTCAGCGGGGGGGCCTACAATGAGCAGTTCTTC,CASSSSLSGGAYNEQFF
.,TRBJ2-6,TRBV7-2,15,few,TGTGCCAGCAGCTTTGCGGCGTCCGGGGCCAACGTCCTGACTTTC,CASSFAASGANVLTF
TRBD2,TRBJ2-1,TRBV28,15,many,TGTGCCAGCAGTTTACGGGAGGGCGTTTTTGGTGAGCAGTTCTTC,CASSLREGVFGEQFF
TRBD1,TRBJ1-5,TRBV20-1,13,many,TGCAGTGCTACAGGGGGTGGTGATCAGCCCCAGCATTTT,CSATGGGDQPQHF
TRBD1,TRBJ1-5,TRBV19,17,many,TGTGCCAGTTTCGACATCGGACAGGGGGGCCTCAATCAGCCCCAGCATTTT,CASFDIGQGGLNQPQHF
TRBD2,TRBJ2-3,TRBV24-1,15,few,TGTGCCACCGGCCCGACTAGCGGGAGCCCAGATACGCAGTATTTT,CATGPTSGSPDTQYF
.,TRBJ2-7,TRBV18,14,many,TGTGCCAGCTCATATAGCGGAGATGCCTACGAGCAGTACTTC,CASSYSGDAYEQYF
TRBD2,TRBJ2-3,TRBV12-3/TRBV12-4,14,many,TGTGCCAGCGAGTCCAGCGGGAATTTCGATACGCAGTATTTT,CASESSGNFDTQYF
.,TRBJ2-3,TRBV2,15,many,TGTGCCAGCAGTGAATCGAGGGCGGGCACAGATACGCAGTATTTT,CASSESRAGTDTQYF
TRBD1,TRBJ1-1,TRBV11-2,19,many,TGTGCCAGCAGCTTAGATGGCGGACAGGGGGCCGTTGGGGACACTGAAGCTTTCTTT,CASSLDGGQGAVGDTEAFF
.,TRBJ2-3,TRBV24-1,15,many,TGTGCCACCAGTGGAGGGGCGGATATCACAGATACGCAGTATTTT,CATSGGADITDTQYF
TRBD1,TRBJ2-3,TRBV19,13,once,TGTGCCAGTAGTGTTCAGGGGGATGGTACGCAGTATTTT,CASSVQGDGTQYF
.,TRBJ2-5,TRBV10-3,13,many,TGTGCCATCAGTGATTTCGGTGGGCAGACCCAGTACTTC,CAISDFGGQTQYF
.,TRBJ1-1,TRBV7-2,14,many,TGTGCCAGCAGCCCGGAGGGACTGAACACTGAAGCTTTCTTT,CASSPEGLNTEAFF